This paragraph reports one T cell receptor (beta chain). Profiling relied on immunoSEQ multiplex PCR, and the TCRdb table lists in-frame clones only, not all of them. Among 90,000 to 100,000 clones listed, roughly 95% were seen once. V lost 0 bases to trimming and J lost 7 bases, with 13 bases between them. Germline lookup yields CDR1 MGHRA and CDR2 YSYEKL. The CDR3 covers 14 residues. This entry comes from a study of OX40 agonist ivuxolimab in advanced cancers. The sample was CD4+ or CD8+ T cells sorted from blood, taken in a trial of the OX40 agonist ivuxolimab. The chain uses TRBV4-1 and TRBJ2-7; D is possibly TRBD1 (6 bases). This clonotype was sampled from an adult with an advanced solid tumor such as melanoma, head and neck, liver or kidney cancer. The CDR3 DNA sequence: TGCGCCAGCAGCCAAGATGGACAGTGGACGGAGCAGTACTTC. This gives the protein CASSQDGQWTEQYF.